The entry below describes one T cell receptor (beta chain). This CDR3 is 14 amino acids long. The V and J ends lost 4 bases and 6 bases, in that order; junction bases with no gene match: 6. Germline V lookup: CDR1 SGHTA, CDR2 FQGTGA. The sample belongs to a study of technical replicates of blood from a few donors. Assay: immunoSEQ multiplex PCR; the TCRdb copy retains only in-frame clones and omits some. The sample lists tens of thousands of clones, approximately 90% occurring once. Material for sequencing was PBMCs. This sequence joins TRBV7-3 and TRBJ2-3; TRBD2 matches at 8 bases. The clonotype was recovered from a human donor in good health. Some clones in this sample may be carry-over from other donors' samples. The CDR3 sequence is CASSSGLVGDTQYF. DNA of the CDR3: TGTGCCAGCAGCTCGGGACTAGTAGGCGATACGCAGTATTTT.